This T cell receptor (beta chain) was sequenced for a study of graft-versus-host responses after intestinal transplantation. CDR3 length: 16 residues. Trimming cost V 5 bases and J 0 bases, with 14 bases left between them. Germline V gene lookup returns CDR1 SEHNR and CDR2 FQNEAQ (reference sequence). For this clone: Its antigen is undetermined.

Some clones are missing from TCRdb's copy, which holds only in-frame ones; the method was immunoSEQ multiplex PCR. The table lists about 39,000 clones, roughly 96% of them singletons. This chain joins TRBV7-9 and TRBJ1-3; D is uncertain. Sequenced here: unstimulated CD8+ T cells sorted from spleen or lymph node cells, sampled before transplant. The sequence came from a human donor who was the organ donor for an intestinal transplant. The CDR3 coding sequence is TGTGCCAGCAGCCCTGAGGACGAAAGCTCTGGAAACACCATATATTTT. Encoded protein: CASSPEDESSGNTIYF.